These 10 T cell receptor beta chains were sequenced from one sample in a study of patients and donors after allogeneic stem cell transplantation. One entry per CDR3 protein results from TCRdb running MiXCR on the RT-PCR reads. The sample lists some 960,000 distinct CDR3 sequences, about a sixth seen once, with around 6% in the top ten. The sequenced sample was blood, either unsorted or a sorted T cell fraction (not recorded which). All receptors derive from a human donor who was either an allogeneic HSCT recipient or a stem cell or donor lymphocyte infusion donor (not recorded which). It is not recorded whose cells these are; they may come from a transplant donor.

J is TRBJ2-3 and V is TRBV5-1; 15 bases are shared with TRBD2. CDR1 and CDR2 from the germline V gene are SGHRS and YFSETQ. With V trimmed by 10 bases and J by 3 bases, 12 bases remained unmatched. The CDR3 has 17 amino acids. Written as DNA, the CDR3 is TGCGCCGGCCTTCGGACTAGCGGGGGGGCCAGGACAGATACGCAGTATTTT. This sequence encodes CAGLRTSGGARTDTQYF.

The CDR3 sequence is CASSLVPIGGQIYEQYF. CDR3 in DNA: TGTGCCAGCAGCTTAGTCCCCATCGGGGGGCAGATCTACGAGCAGTACTTC. The gene calls are TRBV7-8 and TRBJ2-7, with D perhaps TRBD2 (7 bases). V lost 1 base and J 3 bases, leaving 19 bases between the germline ends. The CDR3 runs to 17 residues. Germline lookup yields CDR1 SGHVS and CDR2 FQNEAQ. Drawing the rest from reference TRBV7-8 and TRBJ2-7, the complete variable domain is GAGVSQSPRYKVAKRGQDVALRCDPISGHVSLFWYQQALGQGPEFLTYFQNEAQLDKSGLPSDRFFAERPEGSVSTLKIQRTQQEDSAVYLCASSLVPIGGQIYEQYFGPGTRLTVT.

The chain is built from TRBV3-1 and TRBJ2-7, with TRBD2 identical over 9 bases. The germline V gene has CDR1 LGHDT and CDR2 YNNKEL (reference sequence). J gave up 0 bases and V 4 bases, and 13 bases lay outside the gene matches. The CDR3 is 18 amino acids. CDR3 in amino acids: CASSRTLWTSASSYEQYF. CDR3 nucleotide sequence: TGTGCCAGCAGCCGAACATTATGGACTAGCGCGAGCTCCTACGAGCAGTACTTC.

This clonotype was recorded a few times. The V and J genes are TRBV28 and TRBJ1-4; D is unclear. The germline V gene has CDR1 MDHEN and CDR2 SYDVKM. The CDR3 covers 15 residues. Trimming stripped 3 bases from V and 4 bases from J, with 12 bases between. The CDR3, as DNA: TGTGCCAGCAGTTTTTTTTTCTCAGATAATGAAAAACTGTTTTTT. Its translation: CASSFFFSDNEKLFF.

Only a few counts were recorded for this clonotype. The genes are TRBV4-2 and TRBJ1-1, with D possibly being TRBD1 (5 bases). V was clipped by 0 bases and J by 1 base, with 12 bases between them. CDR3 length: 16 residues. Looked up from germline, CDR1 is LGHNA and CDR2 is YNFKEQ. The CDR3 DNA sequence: TGTGCCAGCAGCCAAGATTCATGGGGCCGGAACACTGAAGCTTTCTTT. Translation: CASSQDSWGRNTEAFF.

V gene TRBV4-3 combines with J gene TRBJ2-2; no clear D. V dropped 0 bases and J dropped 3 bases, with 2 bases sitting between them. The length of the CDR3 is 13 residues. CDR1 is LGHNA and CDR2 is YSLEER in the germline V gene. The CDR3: CASSQDHTGELFF. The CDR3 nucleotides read TGCGCCAGCAGCCAAGATCACACCGGGGAGCTGTTTTTT.

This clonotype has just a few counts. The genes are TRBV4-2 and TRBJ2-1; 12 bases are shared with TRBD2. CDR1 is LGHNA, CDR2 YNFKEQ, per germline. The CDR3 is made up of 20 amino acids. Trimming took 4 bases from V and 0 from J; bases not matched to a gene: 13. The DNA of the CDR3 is TGTGCCAGCAGCCGATGGAGCGGGACTAGCGGGTCAAGCTCCTACAATGAGCAGTTCTTC. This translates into CASSRWSGTSGSSSYNEQFF.

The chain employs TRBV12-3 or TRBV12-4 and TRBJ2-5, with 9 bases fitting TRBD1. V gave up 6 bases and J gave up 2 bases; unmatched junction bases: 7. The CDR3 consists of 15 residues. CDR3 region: CASSWDREGQETQYF. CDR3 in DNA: TGTGCCAGCAGCTGGGACAGGGAGGGACAAGAGACCCAGTACTTC.

This CDR3 reads CATSDPSGSPTDTQYF. The CDR3 nucleotides read TGTGCCACCAGTGATCCCAGCGGGTCTCCCACAGATACGCAGTATTTT. The chain has TRBV24-1 and TRBJ2-3, with D tentatively TRBD2 (6 bases). CDR3 length equals 16 residues. Germline CDR1 and CDR2: KGHDR and SFDVKD. Trimming took 3 bases from V and 2 from J, leaving 14 bases between them.

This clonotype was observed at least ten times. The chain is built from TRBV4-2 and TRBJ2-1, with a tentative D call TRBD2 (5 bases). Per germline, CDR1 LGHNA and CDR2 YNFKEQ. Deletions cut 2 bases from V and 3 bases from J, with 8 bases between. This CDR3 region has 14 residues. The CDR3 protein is CASSQPRDYNEQFF. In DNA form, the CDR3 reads TGTGCCAGCAGCCAACCCCGGGACTACAATGAGCAGTTCTTC.